The 14 T cell receptor beta chains presented below share a single source sample, sequenced in a study of identifying expanded T cells in peripheral blood. Data came from immunoSEQ multiplex PCR; TCRdb stores just in-frame clones and leaves some out. Of about 86,000 clones in the sample, 70% to 90% were seen once. The sample consisted of blood. The receptors were gathered from a person between 18 and 70 years old in good health.

The chain has TRBV6-5 and TRBJ2-3, with 12 bases aligning to TRBD2. Trimming cost V 0 bases and J 6 bases; bases outside gene matches: 4. The CDR3 has 16 residues. Germline CDR1 and CDR2: MNHEY and SVGAGI. The CDR3 spells CASSYSLAGGLDTQYF. Here the CDR3 DNA reads TGTGCCAGCAGTTACTCCCTAGCGGGGGGGCTGGATACGCAGTATTTT.

The CDR3 sequence is CASSRRQLYEQYF. CDR3 nucleotide sequence: TGTGCCAGCAGTCGCCGACAGCTTTACGAGCAGTACTTC. The chain has TRBV2 and TRBJ2-7, with D tentatively TRBD1 (5 bases). There are 13 residues in the CDR3. V was trimmed by 5 bases and J by 4 bases, leaving 12 bases between them. Germline CDR1 reads SNHLY; CDR2 reads FYNNEI.

This sequence joins TRBV21-1 and TRBJ2-6; TRBD2, the D gene given by the table, was not confirmed from the DNA. TRBV21-1 counts as a pseudogene. CDR3 length: 18 residues. CDR3 DNA sequence: TGTGCCAGCAGCAAAGGGCCGGTCCGACTCTCTGGGGCCAACGTCCTGACTTTC. Its protein is CASSKGPVRLSGANVLTF.

V and J are TRBV7-8 and TRBJ1-5; no firm D call. Per germline, CDR1 SGHVS and CDR2 FQNEAQ. V lost 4 bases and J 0 bases, leaving 4 bases between the germline ends. The CDR3 extends over 13 amino acids. CDR3 DNA: TGTGCCAGCAGCTCGTATAGCAATCAGCCCCAGCATTTT. This gives the protein CASSSYSNQPQHF.

CDR3 coding DNA: TGCGCCAGCAGCTACCCGGGACAGGGGGCGACTGAAGCTTTCTTT. Translation gives CASSYPGQGATEAFF. The chain carries TRBV5-1 and TRBJ1-1, with 12 bases matching TRBD1. The CDR3 runs 15 residues. Trimming cost V 3 bases and J 5 bases; bases outside gene matches: 5. Germline CDR1 is SGHRS and CDR2 is YFSETQ.

This clone was seen a single time. This chain joins TRBV9 and TRBJ1-1, with no clear D. CDR3 length: 14 amino acids. CDR1 is SGDLS and CDR2 is YYNGEE in the germline V gene. Trimming shortened V by 0 bases and J by 1 base, and 7 bases separated the two germline ends. In DNA form, the CDR3 reads TGTGCCAGCAGCGTAGGGCCCAGGAACACTGAAGCTTTCTTT. Protein product: CASSVGPRNTEAFF.

The chain links TRBV11-3 to TRBJ1-4, with D perhaps TRBD1 (6 bases). This CDR3 has 13 residues. The V gene lost 8 bases and the J gene lost 5 bases, with 12 bases spanning the gap. Looked up from germline, CDR1 is SGHNT and CDR2 is YENEEA. CDR3 coding DNA: TGTGCCAGCTCGACAGGCCTAAATGAAAAACTGTTTTTT. Translated, it gives CASSTGLNEKLFF. The full variable domain, in which reference TRBV11-3 and TRBJ1-4 provide the parts outside the CDR3, is EAGVVQSPRYKIIEKKQPVAFWCNPISGHNTLYWYLQNLGQGPELLIRYENEEAVDDSQLPKDRFSAERLKGVDSTLKIQPAELGDSAVYLCASSTGLNEKLFFGSGTQLSVL.

The chain recombines TRBV15 with TRBJ2-1; either TRBD1 or TRBD2 may fit D (5 bases each). There are 14 residues in the CDR3. The germline gives CDR1 LNHNV, CDR2 YYDKDF (reference sequence). V shed 5 bases and J shed 9 bases, with 17 bases lying between them. The CDR3 DNA is TGTGCCACCAGCTCCCAAAGAGGGGTGGGTGAGCAGTTCTTC. It specifies CATSSQRGVGEQFF.

V gene TRBV9 combines with J gene TRBJ2-3; D remains ambiguous. V lost 4 bases and J lost 1, with 10 bases in between. Germline V CDR1 and CDR2: SGDLS, YYNGEE. The CDR3 extends over 14 amino acids. CDR3 in DNA: TGTGCCAGCAGCCCCGGTAGGCGCACAGATACGCAGTATTTT. As protein: CASSPGRRTDTQYF.

The J gene is TRBJ2-3, the V gene TRBV7-9, with D possibly TRBD1 on 7 matching bases. The germline V gene has CDR1 SEHNR and CDR2 FQNEAQ (reference sequence). The germline V and J ends were trimmed by 9 bases and 2 bases, with 18 bases remaining between them. The CDR3 covers 15 residues. As DNA, the CDR3 is TGTGCCAGTACCAGGGGGGCGGTCCTCACAGATACGCAGTATTTT. Translated, it gives CASTRGAVLTDTQYF. The complete variable domain, with remaining parts taken from reference TRBV7-9 and TRBJ2-3, reads DTGVSQNPRHKITKRGQNVTFRCDPISEHNRLYWYRQTLGQGPEFLTYFQNEAQLEKSRLLSDRFSAERPKGSFSTLEIQRTEQGDSAMYLCASTRGAVLTDTQYFGPGTRLTVL.

The chain combines TRBV5-1 with TRBJ2-3, with TRBD1 matching over 7 bases. V lost 4 bases to trimming and J lost 6 bases; unmatched junction nucleotides: 8. The CDR3 totals 14 residues. CDR1 SGHRS and CDR2 YFSETQ come from the germline V gene. The CDR3 nucleotides read TGCGCCAGCAGCAAAGGGACAGATGGGGATACGCAGTATTTT. Its translation is CASSKGTDGDTQYF.

The V and J genes are TRBV11-3 and TRBJ2-7, with 9 bases aligning to TRBD1. This CDR3 is built from 19 residues. V shed 0 bases, J shed 3 bases, and the junction held 15 bases outside the gene matches. CDR1 and CDR2 from the germline V gene are SGHNT and YENEEA. The DNA of the CDR3 is TGTGCCAGCAGCTTAGATTTTCGGACAGGGGTTTTAATCAACTACGAGCAGTACTTC. Translation gives CASSLDFRTGVLINYEQYF.

The chain combines TRBV5-4 with TRBJ2-1, with TRBD1 matching over 9 bases. V gave up 4 bases and J gave up 2 bases; unmatched junction bases: 1. The CDR3 is 14 residues long. Germline CDR1 reads SGHNT; CDR2 reads YYREEE (reference sequence). CDR3 DNA: TGTGCCAGCAGCAGGACAGGGGCCTACAATGAGCAGTTCTTC. Translation gives CASSRTGAYNEQFF.

V is TRBV25-1 and J is TRBJ1-2; 11 bases fit TRBD1. This CDR3 comprises 12 residues. The V and J ends lost 8 bases and 8 bases, in that order; junction bases with no gene match: 4. In germline, CDR1 is MGHDK, CDR2 SYGVNS. The CDR3 bases are TGTGCCAGCGGGGACAGGGGGGAGGGCTACACCTTC. It yields the protein CASGDRGEGYTF.